This T cell receptor beta chain was captured in a study of CD8 T cells in ankylosing spondylitis. Deletions cut 0 bases from V and 2 bases from J, with 11 bases between. This CDR3 region has 16 residues. Per the germline V gene, CDR1 is SGDLS and CDR2 is YYNGEE. There are a few counts of this clonotype. TCRdb processed the 5' RACE reads anew with MiXCR; each CDR3 protein has one entry. The sample shows 7,000 to 8,500 distinct CDR3 sequences, more than 8% of them seen only once. The chain is built from TRBV9 and TRBJ2-2; D is ambiguous. The receptor's source is a male donor with ankylosing spondylitis or in good health (not recorded which). Sequencing used blood, either unsorted or a sorted T cell fraction (not recorded which). CDR3: CASSVEVHPNTGELFF. The CDR3 nucleotides are TGTGCCAGCAGCGTAGAAGTTCACCCAAACACCGGGGAGCTGTTTTTT. Full variable domain (rest looked up from reference TRBV9 and TRBJ2-2): DSGVTQTPKHLITATGQRVTLRCSPRSGDLSVYWYQQSLDQGLQFLIQYYNGEERAKGNILERFSAQQFPDLHSELNLSSLELGDSALYFCASSVEVHPNTGELFFGEGSRLTVL.